This T cell receptor beta chain was documented in a study of T-cell reconstitution after alpha-beta-depleted transplantation in children. Regarding the study as a whole: Reports say that about two months after transplant, the alpha-beta T cells came out of several hundred graft clones that had expanded. Diversity and T-cell counts at one year after transplant derived mostly from new T cells. High day-60 TCRbeta diversity in some patients came from surviving recipient T cells and thymic progenitors.

Germline CDR1 reads DFQATT; CDR2 reads SNEGSKA (reference sequence). V was pared by 6 bases and J by 3 bases, with 5 bases of the junction left unmatched. This CDR3 is built from 13 residues. A remark on this clonotype: Its antigen is not known.

Unique molecular identifiers featured in how the TCRbeta library was prepared. TCRdb reprocessed the PCR reads via MiXCR and lists one record per CDR3 protein. In the table there are 200,000 to 300,000 distinct CDR3 sequences, about a quarter of which are singletons. This chain uses TRBV20-1 with TRBJ1-5; 7 bases are a match to TRBD1. The sequenced sample was PBMCs, obtained before TCRalphabeta/CD19-depleted stem cell transplant. This receptor was obtained from a girl aged 2 to 9 with Fanconi anemia, due to receive a stem cell transplant. The CDR3 protein is CSANTGVNQPQHF. The CDR3 coding sequence is TGCAGTGCCAACACAGGGGTCAATCAGCCCCAGCATTTT.